Following are 16 T cell receptor beta chains from one sample sequenced in a study of shared clonotypes between healthy human individuals. The method was immunoSEQ multiplex PCR; TCRdb's version includes in-frame clones alone and lacks a portion of them. This table holds 300,000 or so clones, roughly 70% found once. The sequenced sample was memory CD4+ T cells sorted from blood. Subset meaning: CD45RA-negative fraction. The source is a man under 40 in good health.

The gene calls are TRBV18 and TRBJ2-6, with D possibly matching TRBD2 (6 bases). V dropped 4 bases and J dropped 0 bases, with 19 bases sitting between them. This CDR3 has 19 residues. Per germline, CDR1 KGHSH and CDR2 LQKENI. CDR3 amino acids: CASSRPGGRTVSGANVLTF. For the CDR3, the DNA is TGTGCCAGCTCACGCCCGGGTGGGAGGACCGTCTCTGGGGCCAACGTCCTGACTTTC.

The chain joins TRBV30 to TRBJ1-1; 12 positions match TRBD1. The CDR3 has 15 residues. V dropped 3 bases and J dropped 4; count of bases not matched to a gene: 6. Germline CDR1 reads GTSNPN; CDR2 reads SVGIG (reference sequence). This chain's CDR3 is CAWRIRDRGPTEAFF. CDR3 DNA: TGTGCCTGGAGGATTCGGGACAGGGGGCCCACTGAAGCTTTCTTT.

J is TRBJ2-7 and V is TRBV18, with TRBD1 matching over 12 bases. V lost 6 bases and J lost 5; bases outside the gene matches: 5. The CDR3 is made up of 14 amino acids. Germline V gene data show CDR1 as KGHSH and CDR2 as LQKENI. The CDR3 DNA is TGTGCCAGCTCCTCAGGGACAGGGGGCGACGAGCAGTACTTC. It yields the protein CASSSGTGGDEQYF.

This chain joins TRBV6-5 and TRBJ2-2; D possibly corresponds to TRBD2 (5 bases). The CDR3 loop spans 15 amino acids. V lost 4 bases to trimming and J lost 5 bases, with 14 bases between them. The germline gives CDR1 MNHEY, CDR2 SVGAGI. The CDR3 reads CASSFNREITGELFF. In nucleotides, the CDR3 is TGTGCCAGCAGTTTTAATAGGGAGATAACCGGGGAGCTGTTTTTT.

The chain recombines TRBV6-1 with TRBJ1-1; D unclear. The CDR3 has 16 amino acids. V was pared by 2 bases and J by 4 bases, with 17 bases between. Germline V CDR1 and CDR2: MNHNS, SASEGT. In DNA form, the CDR3 reads TGTGCCAGCAGTGAACGCCCGGGAAAGGGTGGCACTGAAGCTTTCTTT. It specifies CASSERPGKGGTEAFF.

The V gene is TRBV7-9, the J gene TRBJ1-3; 7 positions match TRBD1. The CDR3 spans 14 residues. CDR1 and CDR2 from the germline V gene are SEHNR and FQNEAQ (reference sequence). Unmatched junction bases numbered 5, after V lost 5 bases and J lost 4 bases. CDR3 DNA sequence: TGTGCCAGCAGCCATTCGGACAGGGGAAACACCATATATTTT. Translating it yields CASSHSDRGNTIYF.

This clone was seen ten or more times. The chain uses TRBV6-1 and TRBJ2-3; 8 bases match TRBD2. V lost 2 bases and J lost 5; bases outside the gene matches: 6. This CDR3 comprises 15 residues. The germline gives CDR1 MNHNS, CDR2 SASEGT. CDR3 DNA sequence: TGTGCCAGCAGTGAAAGAGCGGGAGTACGAGATACGCAGTATTTT. Protein: CASSERAGVRDTQYF.

The chain employs TRBV9 and TRBJ1-1; D remains ambiguous. CDR1 is SGDLS and CDR2 is YYNGEE in the germline V gene. V was shortened by 0 bases and J by 2 bases, with 5 bases between the two germline ends. The CDR3 length is 13 residues. The CDR3 region is CASSVALNTEAFF. In nucleotides, the CDR3 is TGTGCCAGCAGCGTAGCCCTAAACACTGAAGCTTTCTTT. The full variable domain, with the rest looked up from reference TRBV9 and TRBJ1-1, is DSGVTQTPKHLITATGQRVTLRCSPRSGDLSVYWYQQSLDQGLQFLIQYYNGEERAKGNILERFSAQQFPDLHSELNLSSLELGDSALYFCASSVALNTEAFFGQGTRLTVV.

Details on this clone: The sample carries other DNA sequences with the same CDR3. This sequence joins TRBV4-1 and TRBJ2-3; 9 nucleotides align to TRBD1. From germline, CDR1 is MGHRA and CDR2 YSYEKL. This CDR3 contains 16 residues. Trimming at V came to 1 base and at J to 2 bases, leaving 4 bases not matched to a gene. CDR3 DNA: TGCGCCAGCAGCCAAGTGACAGGGGGTGCCACAGATACGCAGTATTTT. Amino acid sequence: CASSQVTGGATDTQYF.

This chain uses TRBV29-1 with TRBJ2-7; possibly TRBD1 for D (6 bases). V shed 4 bases and J shed 2 bases, with 9 bases lying between them. Germline lookup yields CDR1 SQVTM and CDR2 ANQGSEA. The CDR3 extends over 12 amino acids. CDR3 protein: CSVGGQPYEQYF. CDR3 nucleotides: TGCAGCGTTGGGGGGCAGCCCTACGAGCAGTACTTC.

In its sample, this clone was seen once. A read error may be the cause here, since a much bigger clone is one base away. This same CDR3 is encoded by further DNA sequences in the sample. This chain joins TRBV11-2 and TRBJ2-2, with D unclear. The CDR3 loop spans 13 amino acids. CDR1 is SGHAT and CDR2 is FQNNGV in the germline V gene. V lost 2 bases and J 3 bases, leaving 4 bases between the germline ends. CDR3 sequence (DNA): TGTGCCAGCAGCTTAACAGACACCGGGGAGCTGTTTTTT. This gives the protein CASSLTDTGELFF.

This clone was seen only a few times. V usage is TRBV30 and J usage is TRBJ1-5, with D unresolved. The germline gives CDR1 GTSNPN, CDR2 SVGIG (reference sequence). V gave up 1 base and J gave up 5 bases, with 9 bases separating them. The CDR3 covers 13 residues. The CDR3 is CAWSAGVHQPQHF. Written as DNA, the CDR3 is TGTGCCTGGAGTGCTGGGGTCCATCAGCCCCAGCATTTT.

This clone was seen many times. V usage is TRBV28 and J usage is TRBJ2-7, with a tentative D call TRBD2 (6 bases). The CDR3 extends over 15 amino acids. V was trimmed by 6 bases and J by 0 bases, leaving 15 bases between them. Germline lookup yields CDR1 MDHEN and CDR2 SYDVKM. CDR3: CASRRRDGSSYEQYF. CDR3 bases: TGTGCCAGCAGGCGCCGGGACGGGAGCTCCTACGAGCAGTACTTC.

V is TRBV5-1 and J is TRBJ1-1; TRBD1 matches 8 bases. The V gene's germline CDR1 is SGHRS and CDR2 YFSETQ. The trim removed 4 bases at V and 11 bases at J, leaving 10 bases unmatched. This CDR3 is built from 13 residues. The CDR3 loop is CASSPGTGTRAFF. CDR3 sequence (DNA): TGCGCCAGCAGCCCTGGGACAGGAACTAGGGCTTTCTTT.

The J gene is TRBJ2-7, the V gene TRBV19; 7 bases line up with TRBD2. The V gene's germline CDR1 is LNHDA and CDR2 SQIVND (reference sequence). The CDR3 consists of 15 residues. J gave up 1 base and V 4 bases, and 7 bases lay outside the gene matches. The CDR3 DNA is TGTGCCAGTAGTAAGACCGGACTAGTTTCCTACGAGCAGTACTTC. This translates into CASSKTGLVSYEQYF. Full variable domain (rest looked up from reference TRBV19 and TRBJ2-7): DGGITQSPKYLFRKEGQNVTLSCEQNLNHDAMYWYRQDPGQGLRLIYYSQIVNDFQKGDIAEGYSVSREKKESFPLTVTSAQKNPTAFYLCASSKTGLVSYEQYFGPGTRLTVT.

This clone was observed a few times. V gene TRBV28 combines with J gene TRBJ2-7; D not resolved. V dropped 7 bases and J dropped 7 bases, with 14 bases sitting between them. The CDR3 extends over 12 amino acids. The germline V gene has CDR1 MDHEN and CDR2 SYDVKM. Written as DNA, the CDR3 is TGTGCCAGCACAGGCGGCGTGGGGGAGCAGTACTTC. Its protein product is CASTGGVGEQYF.